Below, one T cell receptor (beta chain) is given with its context. No cognate antigen has been identified for it. This CDR3 fails to terminate in the conserved phenylalanine or tryptophan, so it likely reflects a read error. The data stem from a study of tumor-infiltrating lymphocytes in primary liver carcinoma (TCRdb year 2017). Looking at the study overall: Of the five patients, three men and two women aged 30 to 69 years, four had hepatocellular carcinoma and one had combined HCC and intrahepatic cholangiocarcinoma. The five patients had tumors of stage T1-T3 N0M0, with maximum diameters ranging from about 4 to 11 cm. Roughly 3.5 to 8 million productive TCRbeta reads were obtained per sample, and no significant difference in read depth was found between tissue types. For each liver tumor, the study sampled five regions along with adjacent normal tissue and blood, and applied TCRbeta repertoire sequencing, expression microarrays and whole-exome sequencing. A total of about 35 specimens from 5 patients underwent TCRbeta repertoire sequencing, comprising some 25 tumor regions, 5 adjacent noncancerous liver tissues and 5 peripheral blood samples. To link TCRbeta repertoire diversity to the local molecular phenotype, the approximately 24 tumor region samples were profiled with Agilent mRNA microarrays. Repertoires from technical replicates were highly reproducible, with mean shared-clone rates roughly 0.89 and correlation coefficients above 0.95. Beyond this particular receptor, the publication reports: Because only the TCR beta chain was sequenced and unpaired alpha chains were not captured, true repertoire diversity is likely underestimated. The study included only four to six patients, and the authors note findings should be validated in a larger study. Since the samples were bulk and unsorted, there was no way to compare CD4+ and CD8+ T cell repertoires. Pairs of tumor regions showed greater repertoire overlap (mean about 36%) than tumor-adjacent pairs (roughly 17%) or tumor-blood pairs (approximately 15%), which is consistent with antigen-driven expansion. Only about 7-25% of top clones were found in all five regions of a tumor, suggesting spatial heterogeneity of tumor-infiltrating T cells. A significantly larger repertoire fraction was made up by the top 250 clones in tumors than in blood (p = 0.039).

TCRbeta-specific cDNA was reverse-transcribed from 500 ng total RNA using a constant-region primer and ProtoScript II reverse transcriptase. Construction of the TCRbeta libraries relied on three nested rounds of multiplex PCR, following a slightly modified ARM-PCR procedure. The first two PCR rounds used multiplex TRBV1-TRBV30 forward primers with a Cbeta reverse primer, each for 10 cycles. Sample barcodes and Illumina adapters were added in a final 25-cycle PCR with Deep VentR polymerase. Before sequencing, amplicons between 200 and 500 bp were purified from gel using a QIAquick gel extraction kit. An Illumina HiSeq 2500 was used to sequence the TCRbeta amplicons with 250-bp paired-end reads. The source study handled its data this way. To recover full CDR3 sequences, reads were quality-trimmed using Trimmomatic v0.33 and paired reads were then merged using FLASH v1.2.11. V, D and J germline segments were assigned to the rearranged TCRbeta sequences by MiGEC v1.2.1b. Clonotype statistics and Shannon-Wiener diversity indices were computed with VDJtools v1.0.0. Except for diversity analysis, only the 250 most abundant clonotypes of each sample were used in subsequent analyses to reduce sampling bias. TCRdb reworked the public reads: Q25 trimming with fastp, MiXCR clone assembly, productive beta chains retained. All rows with the same CDR3 protein become a single entry with the most common DNA and genes. Clone size and V and J calls follow TCRdb, not the original study. Across this sample there are more than 100,000 distinct CDR3 sequences, with around 60% seen only once. Approximately 9.9% of the sample is held by the ten biggest clonotypes.

The CDR3 comprises 13 residues, both ends counted. Solely the CDR3 DNA is kept, with 39 bases framed from the first base. Sequences WNHNN (CDR1) and SYGVQD (CDR2) are obtained from the germline V gene (reference sequence). Cut back by 5 bases and 1 base, the V and J ends lie 5 bases apart. Without any cell sorting, total RNA and DNA were extracted together from around 20-30 mg of bulk tissue using the AllPrep DNA/RNA mini kit. Roughly five patients with histopathologically diagnosed primary liver carcinoma underwent surgical resection in China between late 2015 and March 2016. At the time of sampling, the patients were treatment-naive and had chronic HBV infection. Five spatially separated regions were sampled from each tumor: the superior, inferior, left-lateral and right-lateral poles, plus the tumor centre. Histology showed that every tumor sample contained more than 75% viable tumor cells. Fresh tumor and adjacent tissue pieces were bisected, with one half stored in RNAlater at -80 degrees C and the other half sent for histology.

The sequence links TRBV10-1 to TRBJ2-2; no D gene is confidently identified. Input material: liver tumor tissue from sampling region 1. The label giving this sample's cell subset or site can be read as: tumor region T1, superior pole. The TCR originated in a woman aged 55-70 years with primary liver carcinoma and hepatitis B virus infection. The CDR3 corresponds to CASSPWNTGELFL. The DNA sequence follows: TGCGCCAGCAGTCCCTGGAACACCGGGGAGCTGTTTTTA.